These 26 T cell receptor beta chains were sequenced from one sample in a study of Ad26.COV2.S vaccination and SARS-CoV-2 variants. Stated treatment: approximately 18 received Ad26.COV2.S at low or high dose, single or two shots; 5 received placebo; per-sample allocation not given. Repertoires come from day 63 after the first vaccine or placebo injection. Repertoires were generated with immunoSEQ multiplex PCR, while TCRdb's copy carries only in-frame clones and drops some. The data hold approximately 300,000 clones, with approximately 80% observed a single time. The sample was peripheral blood, taken in a trial of Ad26.COV2.S vaccine versus placebo. The receptors shown here come from a person between 18 and 60 years old who received the Ad26.COV2.S COVID-19 vaccine or a placebo.

The chain carries TRBV5-1 and TRBJ2-5; 10 nucleotides align to TRBD2. The CDR3 is 17 amino acids. CDR1 and CDR2 (germline): SGHRS, YFSETQ. The V gene end was trimmed by 3 bases and the J gene end by 2 bases; junction bases not matched to a gene: 10. For the CDR3, the DNA is TGCGCCAGCAGCTCGGATGAAGCGGGGGGGATACAAGAGACCCAGTACTTC. It translates to CASSSDEAGGIQETQYF. The variable domain in full, completed from reference TRBV5-1 and TRBJ2-5, reads KAGVTQTPRYLIKTRGQQVTLSCSPISGHRSVSWYQQTPGQGLQFLFEYFSETQRNKGNFPGRFSGRQFSNSRSEMNVSTLELGDSALYLCASSSDEAGGIQETQYFGPGTRLLVL.

The V call is TRBV10-3, the J call TRBJ1-4; D is unclear. CDR1 is ENHRY and CDR2 is SYGVKD in the germline V gene. V gave up 8 bases and J gave up 5 bases, with 12 bases separating them. CDR3 length: 13 residues. CDR3 coding DNA: TGTGCCATCGGGCCAGCGATCAATGAAAAACTGTTTTTT. It translates to CAIGPAINEKLFF.

The chain joins TRBV5-1 to TRBJ2-3, with 12 positions matching TRBD2. The germline V gene has CDR1 SGHRS and CDR2 YFSETQ. V shed 4 bases, J shed 2 bases, and the junction held 5 bases outside the gene matches. CDR3 size: 16 residues. DNA of the CDR3: TGCGCCAGCAGCCTAGCTAGCGGGGGGGCCACAGATACGCAGTATTTT. Its protein product is CASSLASGGATDTQYF.

The chain employs TRBV19 and TRBJ2-3; 13 nucleotides match TRBD2. Trimming removed 9 bases from V and 2 bases from J; junction bases left unmatched: 5. Germline CDR1 and CDR2: LNHDA and SQIVND (reference sequence). This CDR3 has 15 amino acids. The CDR3, as DNA: TGTGCCAGCCGACTAGCGGGGGGTTCCACAGATACGCAGTATTTT. It translates to CASRLAGGSTDTQYF.

V is TRBV11-2 and J is TRBJ1-2, with 8 bases matching TRBD1. Germline trimming cut 5 bases from V and 4 bases from J; bases unmatched to any gene: 9. Germline V lookup: CDR1 SGHAT, CDR2 FQNNGV. This CDR3 is 15 amino acids long. The CDR3 region is CASSPRTGTSYGYTF. CDR3 nucleotides: TGTGCCAGCAGCCCGCGGACAGGGACAAGCTATGGCTACACCTTC.

V usage is TRBV5-6 and J usage is TRBJ1-5, with TRBD1 as a possible D gene (5 bases). CDR3 length equals 16 residues. The V end lost 1 base, the J end lost 2 bases, and 13 bases lay between the germline ends. Germline values: CDR1 SGHDT, CDR2 YYEEEE. CDR3 region: CASSLKGLDGNQPQHF. CDR3 DNA: TGTGCCAGCAGCTTGAAGGGGCTAGATGGCAATCAGCCCCAGCATTTT.

The chain combines TRBV6-5 with TRBJ1-1; D is unclear. The CDR3 totals 13 residues. Trimming removed 2 bases at V and 0 bases at J, with 4 bases between. Germline assignment: CDR1 MNHEY and CDR2 SVGAGI. The chain's CDR3 is CASSYLMNTEAFF. The CDR3 region has the DNA TGTGCCAGCAGTTACCTGATGAACACTGAAGCTTTCTTT.

The CDR3 nucleotides are TGTGCCAGCAGCCTCCCCAGACGCCAAGAGACCCAGTACTTC. It codes for CASSLPRRQETQYF. The chain joins TRBV5-4 to TRBJ2-5; no clear D gene. Between the trimmed V and J ends, which lost 4 bases and 1 base, there was a span of 11 bases. The CDR3 consists of 14 residues. Germline lookup yields CDR1 SGHNT and CDR2 YYREEE (reference sequence).

The chain uses TRBV5-4 and TRBJ2-1, with D maybe TRBD1 (5 bases). V shed 1 base and J shed 9 bases, with 5 bases lying between them. This CDR3 comprises 11 residues. CDR1 SGHNT and CDR2 YYREEE come from the germline V gene (reference sequence). The CDR3 protein is CASSLQGEQFF. CDR3 bases: TGTGCCAGCAGCTTGCAGGGTGAGCAGTTCTTC.

The chain couples TRBV5-1 to TRBJ1-1; a possible D gene is TRBD1 (6 bases). CDR3 length equals 15 residues. Trimming removed 5 bases from V and 1 base from J, with 15 bases in between. Germline V gives CDR1 SGHRS, CDR2 YFSETQ. The CDR3 spells CASRRTGQQNTEAFF. The DNA of the CDR3 is TGCGCCAGCAGGAGAACGGGACAACAGAACACTGAAGCTTTCTTT.

With regard to this clone: Other DNA sequences from this sample encode an identical CDR3 as well. The CDR3 bases are TGCGCCAGCAGCTTGAGACAGGGTGAAGAGACCCAGTACTTC. Translation: CASSLRQGEETQYF. The J gene is TRBJ2-5, the V gene TRBV5-1; 7 bases match TRBD1. After removal of 1 base from V and 3 bases from J, the junction contained 3 bases not matched to a gene. Germline values: CDR1 SGHRS, CDR2 YFSETQ. The CDR3 runs 14 residues.

The chain is built from TRBV5-1 and TRBJ1-6; D is possibly TRBD1 (5 bases). Looked up from germline, CDR1 is SGHRS and CDR2 is YFSETQ. The CDR3 is made up of 16 amino acids. Trimming stripped 0 bases from V and 0 bases from J, with 7 bases between. The CDR3 sequence is CASSLDRSSYNSPLHF. CDR3 bases: TGCGCCAGCAGCTTGGACAGGAGCTCCTATAATTCACCCCTCCACTTT.

This clone appeared once. The chain recombines TRBV5-1 with TRBJ2-1, with D possibly matching TRBD1 (6 bases). Trimming took 4 bases from V and 0 from J, leaving 14 bases between them. Per germline, CDR1 SGHRS and CDR2 YFSETQ. The CDR3 runs 16 residues. CDR3 sequence reads: CASSLRTDRSYNEQFF. The CDR3 nucleotides are TGCGCCAGCAGCCTGAGGACAGACCGCTCCTACAATGAGCAGTTCTTC.

This clone occurred once. The chain combines TRBV5-1 with TRBJ2-7; D perhaps matches TRBD1 (6 bases). This CDR3 contains 14 residues. V was cut by 4 bases and J by 2 bases, with 13 bases left in between. Germline V CDR1 and CDR2: SGHRS, YFSETQ. The CDR3 reads CASSGYREPYEQYF. Written as DNA, the CDR3 is TGCGCCAGCAGCGGGTACAGGGAACCCTACGAGCAGTACTTC.

The J gene is TRBJ2-3, the V gene TRBV10-3; 10 bases map to TRBD1. V lost 8 bases to trimming and J lost 4 bases; unmatched junction nucleotides: 3. The CDR3 has 13 amino acids. Germline V gives CDR1 ENHRY, CDR2 SYGVKD. CDR3 loop: CAIRDRGADTQYF. The CDR3 DNA is TGTGCCATCCGGGACAGGGGTGCAGATACGCAGTATTTT.

The CDR3 spells CASSEGASTDTQYF. The CDR3, as DNA: TGTGCCAGCAGCGAGGGGGCCTCCACAGATACGCAGTATTTT. The gene calls are TRBV9 and TRBJ2-3; TRBD1 matches at 7 bases. The CDR3 has 14 amino acids. Germline lookup yields CDR1 SGDLS and CDR2 YYNGEE. J lost 2 bases, V lost 3 bases, and 3 bases had no gene match.

The rearrangement uses TRBV13 and TRBJ2-5, with TRBD2 matching over 16 bases. The CDR3 contains 15 residues. J gave up 12 bases and V 5 bases, and 9 bases lay outside the gene matches. From germline, CDR1 is PRHDT and CDR2 FYEKMQ (reference sequence). CDR3 coding DNA: TGTGCCAGCAGCCCTCCGGGACTAGCGGGGGGGCCAAAGTACTTC. It is translated as CASSPPGLAGGPKYF.

This chain links TRBV2 with TRBJ2-3; D not resolved. Germline CDR1 is SNHLY and CDR2 is FYNNEI. Deletions cut 7 bases from V and 2 bases from J, with 13 bases between. There are 14 residues in the CDR3. CDR3 loop: CASKRQRNTDTQYF. CDR3 nucleotides: TGTGCCAGCAAGAGACAAAGAAACACAGATACGCAGTATTTT. The variable domain in full, completed from reference TRBV2 and TRBJ2-3, reads EPEVTQTPSHQVTQMGQEVILRCVPISNHLYFYWYRQILGQKVEFLVSFYNNEISEKSEIFDDQFSVERPDGSNFTLKIRSTKLEDSAMYFCASKRQRNTDTQYFGPGTRLTVL.

This chain links TRBV4-2 with TRBJ1-4; D perhaps matches TRBD1 (5 bases). CDR1 is LGHNA, CDR2 YNFKEQ, per germline. Trimming shortened V by 4 bases and J by 6 bases, and 15 bases separated the two germline ends. The length of the CDR3 is 15 residues. The CDR3, as DNA: TGTGCCAGCAGCCCCCGGCGGGTGGGGGATGAAAAACTGTTTTTT. Protein: CASSPRRVGDEKLFF.

The table lists this clone with a few counts. This chain joins TRBV27 and TRBJ2-3, with D hard to call. Germline lookup yields CDR1 MNHEY and CDR2 SMNVEV (reference sequence). The V end was cut by 4 bases, the J end by 6 bases, with 8 bases between. The length of the CDR3 is 12 residues. The DNA of the CDR3 is TGTGCCAGCAGTTCAAGTGGGGATACGCAGTATTTT. Residues: CASSSSGDTQYF.

This clone has only one observation. V usage is TRBV5-1 and J usage is TRBJ2-7; no clear D. The CDR3 spans 11 residues. Trimming pared 0 bases from V and 3 bases from J, leaving 1 base between. Per the germline V gene, CDR1 is SGHRS and CDR2 is YFSETQ. CDR3 region: CASSLDYEQYF. Here the CDR3 DNA reads TGCGCCAGCAGCTTGGACTACGAGCAGTACTTC.

The chain has TRBV5-1 and TRBJ2-1, with 8 bases identical to TRBD1. V lost 7 bases and J lost 5; bases outside the gene matches: 8. The germline V gene has CDR1 SGHRS and CDR2 YFSETQ. This CDR3 is 14 amino acids long. In DNA form, the CDR3 reads TGCGCCAGCGGAGGGACAGGCGACGACAATGAGCAGTTCTTC. This sequence encodes CASGGTGDDNEQFF.

As to this clone: At one of its ends the junction is not consistent with the germline gene, which may arise from a read error. Other DNA sequences from this sample encode an identical CDR3 as well. The rearrangement links TRBV27 to TRBJ1-4, with D possibly being TRBD1 (5 bases). Germline V gene lookup returns CDR1 MNHEY and CDR2 SMNVEV (reference sequence). The CDR3 length is 14 residues. CDR3 sequence (DNA): TGTGCTAGCAGTTTACGTAGGGGCGGCGAAAAACTGTTTTTT. The encoded protein is CASSLRRGGEKLFF. The full variable domain, in which reference TRBV27 and TRBJ1-4 provide the parts outside the CDR3, is EAQVTQNPRYLITVTGKKLTVTCSQNMNHEYMSWYRQDPGLGLRQIYYSMNVEVTDKGDVPEGYKVSRKEKRNFPLILESPSPNQTSLYFCASSLRRGGEKLFFGSGTQLSVL.

The chain recombines TRBV19 with TRBJ2-2; the match to TRBD1 covers 7 bases. This CDR3 contains 14 residues. V was clipped by 7 bases and J by 5 bases; unmatched bases: 7. Germline CDR1 is LNHDA and CDR2 is SQIVND (reference sequence). CDR3 nucleotide sequence: TGTGCCAGTATGAAGGGGGCTCGGACCGGGGAGCTGTTTTTT. Translated, it gives CASMKGARTGELFF.

In its sample, this clone was seen a few times. The rearrangement links TRBV27 to TRBJ1-3; 8 nucleotides align to TRBD1. The CDR3 runs 15 residues. Germline loops: CDR1 MNHEY, CDR2 SMNVEV (reference sequence). J was trimmed by 8 bases and V by 5 bases; bases with no gene match: 11. The CDR3 region is CASSLRTGKDDTIYF. The CDR3 nucleotides are TGTGCCAGCAGTCTAAGGACAGGGAAGGACGACACCATATATTTT.

Here the CDR3 DNA reads TGTGCCAGCAGCTTCGCTTCCCCGGGACAGGGGGCTGGCACTGAAGCTTTCTTT. Translated, it gives CASSFASPGQGAGTEAFF. The rearrangement uses TRBV7-6 and TRBJ1-1; TRBD1 matches 12 bases. Germline lookup yields CDR1 SGHVS and CDR2 FNYEAQ. The J segment lost 4 bases and the V segment lost 3 bases, leaving 12 bases of the junction unmatched. CDR3 length equals 18 residues.